This T cell receptor (beta chain) comes out of a study of CD8+ T cells in alopecia areata. On this clone itself: Its specificity is unknown.

Whole-study results and caveats: Clonality was higher in lesional than normal scalp, especially in alopecia totalis/universalis. Scalp clonality decreased significantly with tofacitinib, and so did expanded CD8+ clones among the top 100.

Germline loops: CDR1 SGDLS, CDR2 YYNGEE. This CDR3 comprises 15 residues. Trimming took off 0 bases at V and 3 bases at J, with 13 bases between the two ends. Treatment denoted: oral pan-JAK inhibitor, 5-10 mg twice daily. Starting from PBMCs, sorting isolated CD4+ and CD8+ T cells. cDNA serving as the sequencing template came from extracted, reverse transcribed RNA. Generated by immunoSEQ multiplex PCR, the TCRdb table keeps only in-frame clones and is missing some. In the table there are over 150,000 clones, less than 70% of which are singletons. The sample consisted of CD4+ T cells sorted from blood, taken at week 24, from a patient treated with tofacitinib. This TCR derives from a human donor with alopecia areata. V is TRBV9 and J is TRBJ2-7; the D gene is possibly TRBD2 (5 bases). CDR3 in amino acids: CASSVAPGLHYEQYF. DNA for the CDR3: TGTGCCAGCAGCGTAGCCCCAGGACTGCACTACGAGCAGTACTTC.